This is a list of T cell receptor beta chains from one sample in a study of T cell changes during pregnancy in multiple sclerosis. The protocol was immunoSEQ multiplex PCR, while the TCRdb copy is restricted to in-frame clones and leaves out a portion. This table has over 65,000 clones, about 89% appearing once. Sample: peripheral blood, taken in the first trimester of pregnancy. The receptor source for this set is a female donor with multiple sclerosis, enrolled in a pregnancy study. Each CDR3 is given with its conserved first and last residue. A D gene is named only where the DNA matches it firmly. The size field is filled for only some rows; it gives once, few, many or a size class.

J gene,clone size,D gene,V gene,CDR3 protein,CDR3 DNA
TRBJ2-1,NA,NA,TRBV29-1,CSADTTFSYNEQFF,TGCAGCGCGGACACCACCTTCTCCTACAATGAGCAGTTCTTC
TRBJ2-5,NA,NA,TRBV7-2,CASSINSPRSQETQYF,TGTGCCAGCAGCATTAATAGCCCTAGGAGCCAAGAGACCCAGTACTTC
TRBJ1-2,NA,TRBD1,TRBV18,CASSPSTLQGANYGYTF,TGTGCCAGCTCACCATCGACGTTGCAGGGGGCGAACTATGGCTACACCTTC
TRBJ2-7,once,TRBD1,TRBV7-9,CASSQGQGHHEQYF,TGTGCCAGCAGCCAGGGACAGGGTCACCACGAACAGTACTTC
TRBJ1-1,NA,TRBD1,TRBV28,CASRKDREGLNTEAFF,TGTGCCAGCAGGAAAGACAGGGAAGGGCTGAACACTGAAGCTTTCTTT
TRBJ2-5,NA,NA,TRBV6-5,CASSFQDSQETQYF,TGTGCCAGCAGTTTCCAGGACAGCCAAGAGACCCAGTACTTC
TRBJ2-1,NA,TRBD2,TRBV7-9,CASRPAPRGDKNNEQFF,TGTGCCAGCAGACCTGCTCCGCGGGGGGACAAAAACAATGAGCAGTTCTTC
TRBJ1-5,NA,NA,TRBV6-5,CASSSMDRYSNQPQHF,TGTGCCAGCAGTTCAATGGACAGATATAGCAATCAGCCCCAGCATTTT
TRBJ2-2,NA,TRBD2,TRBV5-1,CASSLGLAVAGELFF,TGCGCCAGCAGCCTGGGACTAGCGGTCGCCGGGGAGCTGTTTTTT
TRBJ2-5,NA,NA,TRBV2,CASKNAAKETQYF,TGTGCCAGCAAAAACGCAGCGAAAGAGACCCAGTACTTC
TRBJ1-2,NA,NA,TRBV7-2,CASSLGQVYGYTF,TGTGCCAGCAGCTTAGGACAGGTCTATGGCTACACCTTC
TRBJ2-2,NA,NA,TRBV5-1,CASTRLGASANTGELFF,TGCGCCAGCACCAGACTAGGGGCCAGCGCGAACACCGGGGAGCTGTTTTTT
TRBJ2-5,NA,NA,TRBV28,CASSLETPPGAQYF,TGTGCCAGCAGTTTAGAGACTCCGCCGGGGGCCCAGTACTTC
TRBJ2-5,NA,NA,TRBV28,CASSRSTEETQYF,TGTGCCAGCAGTCGCTCGACAGAAGAGACCCAGTACTTC
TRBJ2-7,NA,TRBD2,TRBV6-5,CASSHTSSGSREQYF,TGTGCCAGCAGTCATACCTCTAGCGGGAGCCGCGAGCAGTACTTC
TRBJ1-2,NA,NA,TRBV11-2,CASSLGRDGYTF,TGTGCCAGCAGCTTAGGTCGGGATGGCTACACCTTC
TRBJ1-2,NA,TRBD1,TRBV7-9,CASSTQDRSHYGYTF,TGTGCCAGCAGCACCCAGGACAGGAGTCACTATGGCTACACCTTC
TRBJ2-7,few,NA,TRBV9,CASSVSAGLTWEQYF,TGTGCCAGCAGCGTATCCGCAGGGCTGACTTGGGAGCAGTACTTC
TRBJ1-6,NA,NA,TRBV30,CAWSINSPLHF,TGTGCCTGGAGTATAAATTCACCCCTCCACTTT
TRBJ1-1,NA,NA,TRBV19,CAVGQRNTEAFF,TGTGCCGTAGGACAGCGGAACACTGAAGCTTTCTTT
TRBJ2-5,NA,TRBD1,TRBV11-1,CASRPTGRETQYF,TGTGCCAGCAGACCGACAGGGCGAGAGACCCAGTACTTC
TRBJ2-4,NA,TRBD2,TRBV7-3,CASSPEAGVAKNIQYF,TGTGCCAGCAGCCCAGAGGCGGGGGTAGCCAAAAACATTCAGTACTTC
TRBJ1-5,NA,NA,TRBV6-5,CASSYGFGHNQPQHF,TGTGCCAGCAGTTACGGGTTTGGGCATAATCAGCCCCAGCATTTT
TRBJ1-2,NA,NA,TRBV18,CASSPPGGAYGYTF,TGTGCCAGCTCACCCCCGGGCGGGGCCTATGGCTACACCTTC
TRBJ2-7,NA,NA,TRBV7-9,CASSFGFYEQYF,TGTGCCAGCAGCTTCGGGTTTTACGAGCAGTACTTC
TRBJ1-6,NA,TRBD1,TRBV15,CATSRSGTGGSYNSPLHF,TGTGCCACCAGCAGATCTGGGACAGGGGGCTCCTATAATTCACCCCTCCACTTT
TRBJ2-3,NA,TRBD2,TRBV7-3,CASSWTSGETDTQYF,TGTGCCAGCAGCTGGACTAGCGGGGAGACAGATACGCAGTATTTT
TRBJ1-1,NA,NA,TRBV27,CASSLSRGGTEAFF,TGTGCCAGCAGTTTATCGCGGGGGGGGACTGAAGCTTTCTTT
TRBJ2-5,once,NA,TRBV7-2,CASSPGAIETQYF,TGTGCCAGCAGCCCGGGAGCCATCGAGACCCAGTACTTC
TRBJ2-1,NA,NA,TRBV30,CAWSATIATNEQFF,TGTGCCTGGAGCGCGACGATAGCGACCAATGAGCAGTTCTTC
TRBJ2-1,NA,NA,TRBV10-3,CAISESTVRQNEQFF,TGTGCCATCAGTGAGTCGACAGTGAGGCAGAATGAGCAGTTCTTC
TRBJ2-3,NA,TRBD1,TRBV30,CAWSPLGQGDGSDTQYF,TGTGCCTGGAGTCCCCTGGGACAGGGGGACGGGTCAGATACGCAGTATTTT
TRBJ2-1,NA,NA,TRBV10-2,CASTSPLLANYNEQFF,TGCGCCAGCACCTCCCCCCTCCTAGCGAACTACAATGAGCAGTTCTTC
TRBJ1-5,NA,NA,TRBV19,CASSSADRRQPQHF,TGTGCCAGTAGTTCCGCTGACAGGAGACAGCCCCAGCATTTT
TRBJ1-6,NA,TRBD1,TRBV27,CASSKGQGSNSPLHF,TGTGCCAGCAGCAAGGGACAGGGGTCCAATTCACCCCTCCACTTT
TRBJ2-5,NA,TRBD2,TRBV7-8,CASSLESGGAAETQYF,TGTGCCAGCAGCTTAGAGAGCGGGGGGGCCGCAGAGACCCAGTACTTC
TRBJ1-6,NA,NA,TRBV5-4,CASSLTGNSPLHF,TGTGCCAGCAGCTTAACAGGGAATTCACCCCTCCACTTT
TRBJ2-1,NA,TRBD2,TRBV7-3,CASSLGGGAGNEQFF,TGTGCCAGCAGCTTAGGCGGGGGGGCTGGGAATGAGCAGTTCTTC
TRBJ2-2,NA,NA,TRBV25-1,CASSEYLPGIPNTGELFF,TGTGCCAGCAGTGAATATCTTCCGGGGATACCTAACACCGGGGAGCTGTTTTTT
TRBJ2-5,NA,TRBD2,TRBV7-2,CASSRATSGGETQYF,TGTGCCAGCAGCCGAGCGACTAGCGGGGGGGAGACCCAGTACTTC
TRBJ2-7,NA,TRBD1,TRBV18,CASSPSQGLMGEQYF,TGTGCCAGCTCACCATCACAGGGGTTAATGGGGGAGCAGTACTTC
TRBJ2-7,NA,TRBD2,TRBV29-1,CSVGGLAGVVEQYF,TGCAGCGTCGGGGGACTAGCGGGGGTCGTGGAGCAGTACTTC
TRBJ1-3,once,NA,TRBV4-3,CASSQVSGSSGNTIYF,TGCGCCAGCAGCCAAGTATCAGGCAGCTCTGGAAACACCATATATTTT
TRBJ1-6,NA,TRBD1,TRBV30,CAWSVQGSSYNSPLHF,TGTGCCTGGAGTGTACAGGGGAGCTCCTATAATTCACCCCTCCACTTT
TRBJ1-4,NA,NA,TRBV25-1,CASSEFAGANGELFF,TGTGCCAGCAGTGAATTTGCGGGGGCTAATGGTGAACTGTTTTTT
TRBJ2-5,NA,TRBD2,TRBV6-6,CASSYLGGRAVETQYF,TGTGCCAGCAGTTACTTGGGCGGGAGGGCCGTAGAGACCCAGTACTTC